This TCR beta chain emerged from a study of T-cell reconstitution after alpha-beta-depleted transplantation in children. Preparation of the TCRbeta library involved a method that used unique molecular identifiers. TCRdb ran MiXCR on the PCR reads and lists one entry per CDR3 protein. The table has 600,000 to 700,000 distinct CDR3 sequences, roughly 15% seen once. V lost 2 bases, J lost 0 bases, and 19 bases lay in between. The CDR3 has 19 amino acids. V gene TRBV12-3 or TRBV12-4 combines with J gene TRBJ2-2; D not resolved. This sequence was found in a human donor who donated a stem cell graft to a child with acute myeloid leukemia. Here the sequenced sample was PBMCs from the stem cell graft donor, taken from the stem cell graft. The DNA of the CDR3 is TGTGCCAGCAGTTTATTATCGGTGTGGCGGAAACCGAACACCGGGGAGCTGTTTTTT. It is translated as CASSLLSVWRKPNTGELFF.